Shown below are 32 T cell receptor beta chains from a single sample sequenced in a study of metastatic and nonmetastatic thyroid tumors. No treatment had been given to any patient before thyroid surgery. TCRdb re-called clones from the PCR reads using MiXCR. The sample gives approximately 6,100 clones, roughly 29% of which show up once; 45% to 55% is in the top ten. The specimen sequenced was adjacent normal tissue. The receptors stem from a female donor with papillary thyroid cancer or a benign thyroid nodule (not recorded which). Some clones in this sample may be carry-over from other donors' samples.

V gene TRBV20-1 combines with J gene TRBJ2-5; 7 bases are a match to TRBD1. Germline V gives CDR1 DFQATT, CDR2 SNEGSKA (reference sequence). The CDR3 is 16 residues long. Germline trimming cut 2 bases from V and 0 bases from J; bases unmatched to any gene: 9. The CDR3 is CSARSRGQTYQETQYF. CDR3 DNA sequence: TGCAGTGCTAGAAGTCGGGGACAGACCTACCAAGAGACCCAGTACTTC.

The J gene is TRBJ2-7, the V gene TRBV10-3, with D perhaps TRBD1 (5 bases). Per the germline V gene, CDR1 is ENHRY and CDR2 is SYGVKD. The CDR3 has 14 amino acids. The V end lost 3 bases, the J end lost 6 bases, and 15 bases lay between the germline ends. CDR3 DNA sequence: TGTGCCATCAGTGACGACAGTCTGAGAATCGAGCAGTACTTC. The encoded protein is CAISDDSLRIEQYF.

Of note for this clone: Germline is not matched at one junction end, which may reflect a read error. Written as DNA, the CDR3 is TGTGCCAGCCCACCAAGGGACAGGGACGCTGAAGCTTTCTTT. Protein: CASPPRDRDAEAFF. V gene TRBV18 combines with J gene TRBJ1-1; 9 positions match TRBD1. Germline V gene lookup returns CDR1 KGHSH and CDR2 LQKENI. The CDR3 length is 14 residues. The complete variable domain, with remaining parts taken from reference TRBV18 and TRBJ1-1, reads NAGVMQNPRHLVRRRGQEARLRCSPMKGHSHVYWYRQLPEEGLKFMVYLQKENIIDESGMPKERFSAEFPKEGPSILRIQQVVRGDSAAYFCASPPRDRDAEAFFGQGTRLTVV.

This clone was counted once. V gene TRBV30 combines with J gene TRBJ2-6; 7 bases align to TRBD1. The CDR3 length is 17 residues. V shed 2 bases, J shed 2 bases, and the junction held 9 bases outside the gene matches. Germline values: CDR1 GTSNPN, CDR2 SVGIG (reference sequence). CDR3 loop: CAWSRGQGRTGANVLTF. The CDR3 bases are TGTGCCTGGAGTAGGGGGCAGGGTAGGACTGGGGCCAACGTCCTGACTTTC. The variable domain in full, completed from reference TRBV30 and TRBJ2-6, reads SQTIHQWPATLVQPVGSPLSLECTVEGTSNPNLYWYRQAAGRGLQLLFYSVGIGQISSEVPQNLSASRPQDRQFILSSKKLLLSDSGFYLCAWSRGQGRTGANVLTFGAGSRLTVL.

The chain has TRBV5-1 and TRBJ2-7, with 8 bases lining up with TRBD2. Trimming at V came to 4 bases and at J to 5 bases, leaving 14 bases not matched to a gene. CDR1 is SGHRS, CDR2 YFSETQ, per germline. This CDR3 region has 16 residues. CDR3 residues: CASSQTGTREPDEQYF. The DNA for the CDR3 is TGCGCCAGCAGCCAAACCGGGACTAGAGAACCAGACGAGCAGTACTTC.

The chain employs TRBV27 and TRBJ1-6; D unclear. Germline CDR1 is MNHEY and CDR2 is SMNVEV (reference sequence). This CDR3 has 17 residues. Trimming took off 7 bases at V and 0 bases at J, with 16 bases between the two ends. CDR3 DNA: TGTGCCAGCACTAAAACCCCGTCCAGCTCCTATAATTCACCCCTCCACTTT. Amino acid sequence: CASTKTPSSSYNSPLHF.

By its share, this clone is medium-sized. The CDR3 nucleotides are TGTGCCAGCAGCTTAGTAGGGGGTTACGAGCAGTACTTC. Amino acid sequence: CASSLVGGYEQYF. The V gene is TRBV7-2, the J gene TRBJ2-7, with a weak D call TRBD1 (6 bases). This CDR3 has 13 residues. V was trimmed by 1 base and J by 4 bases, leaving 8 bases between them. CDR1 SGHTA and CDR2 FQGNSA come from the germline V gene.

The chain carries TRBV30 and TRBJ2-1; 11 bases line up with TRBD2. The length of the CDR3 is 15 residues. With V trimmed by 8 bases and J by 16 bases, 22 bases remained unmatched. Germline-derived CDR1 and CDR2 are GTSNPN and SVGIG (reference sequence). This CDR3 is CAQTLLAGVNNDDFF. The CDR3 DNA is TGTGCCCAGACATTACTAGCGGGGGTCAACAATGACGACTTCTTC.

The chain carries TRBV2 and TRBJ2-7; 10 nucleotides agree with TRBD1. V shed 6 bases and J 1 base; nucleotides not matched to a gene: 6. Germline V lookup: CDR1 SNHLY, CDR2 FYNNEI. The CDR3 extends over 15 amino acids. In DNA, the CDR3 is TGTGCCAGCAGGACAGGGGGCTTCATTTCCTACGAGCAGTACTTC. Amino acids: CASRTGGFISYEQYF.

There are a few counts of this clone. V is TRBV6-1 and J is TRBJ2-7, with TRBD1 matching 11 bases. The CDR3 contains 15 residues. The germline V gene has CDR1 MNHNS and CDR2 SASEGT. The trim removed 2 bases at V and 3 bases at J, leaving 3 bases unmatched. The CDR3 coding sequence is TGTGCCAGCAGTGAATCCGGGACAGGGGGCTACGAGCAGTACTTC. Its protein is CASSESGTGGYEQYF.

Of note for this clone: Compared with germline, one end of the junction differs, possibly owing to a read error. V and J are TRBV28 and TRBJ2-2, with D perhaps being TRBD1 or TRBD2 (6 bases each). The CDR3 is made up of 15 amino acids. Per germline, CDR1 MDHEN and CDR2 SYDVKM. This chain's CDR3 is CASSPSGANTWELFF. The CDR3 nucleotides read TGTGCCAGCAGTCCGTCGGGGGCGAACACCTGGGAGCTGTTTTTT.

The J gene is TRBJ1-6, the V gene TRBV28, with 10 bases aligning to TRBD1. The CDR3 runs 16 residues. Germline loops: CDR1 MDHEN, CDR2 SYDVKM. V lost 3 bases, J lost 7 bases, and 6 bases stayed unmatched. The CDR3 DNA sequence: TGTGCCAGCAGTTTGTGGGGACAGGGGTCAAATTCACCCCTCCACTTT. Amino acids: CASSLWGQGSNSPLHF.

The V and J genes are TRBV6-5 and TRBJ1-2, with no clear D. V lost 0 bases and J lost 8, with 13 bases in between. The CDR3 sequence is 14 residues long. Germline CDR1 and CDR2: MNHEY and SVGAGI. The CDR3 nucleotides are TGTGCCAGCAGTTACTCGACCTCCCTCGGGGGCTACACCTTC. Protein: CASSYSTSLGGYTF.

By frequency in the sample, this clone is medium-sized. This chain joins TRBV6-2 or TRBV6-3 and TRBJ1-1; D may be TRBD1 (5 bases). Trimming cost V 7 bases and J 5 bases, with 17 bases left between them. The germline gives CDR1 MNHEY, CDR2 SVGEGT. This CDR3 region has 14 residues. CDR3 nucleotides: TGTGCCAGCACCCGGAACCCGGGGGGAACTGAAGCTTTCTTT. It yields the protein CASTRNPGGTEAFF.

This chain links TRBV6-2 or TRBV6-3 with TRBJ1-3, with D hard to call. In germline, CDR1 is MNHEY, CDR2 SVGEGT. The CDR3 runs to 15 residues. Trimming pared 0 bases from V and 0 bases from J, leaving 6 bases between. CDR3 protein: CASSYSQYSGNTIYF. The CDR3 DNA is TGTGCCAGCAGTTACTCGCAGTACTCTGGAAACACCATATATTTT.

This clone was counted only a few times. The junction differs from germline at one of its ends, possibly a read error. CDR3 nucleotide sequence: TGCGCCAGCAGTCGGACAGGGGCGAATGGCTACACCTTC. Translated: CASSRTGANGYTF. The rearrangement uses TRBV12-3 or TRBV12-4 and TRBJ1-2; 9 bases are a match to TRBD1. CDR3 length: 13 residues.

This clone was detected a few times. The chain recombines TRBV5-1 with TRBJ1-6, with TRBD1 identical over 7 bases. V lost 4 bases, J lost 10 bases, and 14 bases stayed unmatched. The CDR3 consists of 16 residues. CDR1 SGHRS and CDR2 YFSETQ come from the germline V gene. CDR3 sequence reads: CASSTRQGGFASPLHF. The DNA for the CDR3 is TGCGCCAGCAGCACCCGACAGGGAGGCTTCGCGTCACCCCTCCACTTT.

The rearrangement uses TRBV11-2 and TRBJ1-4; D not certain. The germline CDR1 and CDR2 sequences are SGHAT and FQNNGV. With 5 bases removed from V and 10 bases from J, the gap between germline ends came to 17 bases. The CDR3 is 14 amino acids. In DNA, the CDR3 is TGTGCCAGCAGCCCCACGCTGGGTGCCGGAAAACTGTTTTTT. Protein sequence: CASSPTLGAGKLFF. Full variable domain (rest looked up from reference TRBV11-2 and TRBJ1-4): EAGVAQSPRYKIIEKRQSVAFWCNPISGHATLYWYQQILGQGPKLLIQFQNNGVVDDSQLPKDRFSAERLKGVDSTLKIQPAKLEDSAVYLCASSPTLGAGKLFFGSGTQLSVL.

The chain is built from TRBV30 and TRBJ2-7, with D perhaps TRBD1 (5 bases). The V and J ends lost 2 bases and 5 bases respectively, with 7 bases between them. The CDR3 runs 11 residues. Germline lookup yields CDR1 GTSNPN and CDR2 SVGIG (reference sequence). CDR3 nucleotide sequence: TGTGCCTGGAGTTTCAGGGACGAGCAGTACTTC. Amino acid sequence: CAWSFRDEQYF.

In its sample, this clone was seen a few times. The rearrangement joins TRBV11-2 to TRBJ2-5, with D unclear. In germline, CDR1 is SGHAT, CDR2 FQNNGV. Deletions cut 0 bases from V and 4 bases from J, with 3 bases between. The CDR3 extends over 12 amino acids. The CDR3: CASSLETETQYF. The CDR3, as DNA: TGTGCCAGCAGCTTAGAGACAGAGACCCAGTACTTC.

The CDR3 region has the DNA TGCAGTGCTAGAGAGGGAGGGACAGGGGCCACAGATACGCAGTATTTT. Its protein is CSAREGGTGATDTQYF. The chain recombines TRBV20-1 with TRBJ2-3, with 10 bases fitting TRBD1. Germline V lookup: CDR1 DFQATT, CDR2 SNEGSKA (reference sequence). The CDR3 is 16 amino acids. Trimming at V came to 0 bases and at J to 2 bases, leaving 5 bases not matched to a gene.

V is TRBV20-1 and J is TRBJ1-5, with 10 bases fitting TRBD1. This CDR3 comprises 18 residues. CDR1 is DFQATT and CDR2 is SNEGSKA in the germline V gene (reference sequence). Losses at the gene ends were 4 bases for V and 0 bases for J; bases not matched to a gene: 12. CDR3 coding DNA: TGCAGTGCTACCAGCGGACAGGGGGGCAGAAATAGCAATCAGCCCCAGCATTTT. Amino acid sequence: CSATSGQGGRNSNQPQHF.

This clone is labeled as medium-sized. The chain combines TRBV29-1 with TRBJ2-2; 10 nucleotides match TRBD1. Germline V gene data show CDR1 as SQVTM and CDR2 as ANQGSEA. The ends lost 4 bases at V and 1 base at J; junction bases unmatched: 6. The CDR3 loop spans 16 amino acids. The CDR3 reads CSVAGTGAMNTGELFF. DNA of the CDR3: TGCAGCGTTGCTGGGACAGGGGCTATGAACACCGGGGAGCTGTTTTTT.

By sample fraction, this clone is large. This same CDR3 is encoded by further DNA sequences in the sample. The chain carries TRBV27 and TRBJ1-2; D remains unclear. The CDR3 length is 16 residues. Germline CDR1 reads MNHEY; CDR2 reads SMNVEV (reference sequence). The V end was cut by 5 bases, the J end by 2 bases, with 18 bases between. The DNA for the CDR3 is TGTGCCAGCAGTCCAGAGGAACCCAGTCTCAACTATGGCTACACCTTC. Amino acid sequence: CASSPEEPSLNYGYTF.

By share of the sample, this clone is medium-sized. The DNA of the CDR3 is TGCAGTGCTAGAGATTCAGCGGTAGCGGGGGCGATGAGCTCCTACAATGAGCAGTTCTTC. This sequence encodes CSARDSAVAGAMSSYNEQFF. The chain employs TRBV20-1 and TRBJ2-1, with 9 bases that match TRBD2. From germline, CDR1 is DFQATT and CDR2 SNEGSKA (reference sequence). Trimming cost V 0 bases and J 0 bases; bases outside gene matches: 15. The CDR3 length is 20 residues.

This clone was picked up a small number of times. The V gene is TRBV5-1, the J gene TRBJ1-1; D perhaps matches TRBD1 (5 bases). CDR3 length: 14 amino acids. In germline, CDR1 is SGHRS, CDR2 YFSETQ. V lost 4 bases to trimming and J lost 3 bases, with 13 bases between them. Here the CDR3 DNA reads TGCGCCAGCAGCGTCGAGGGGTTGGACACTGAAGCTTTCTTT. Residues: CASSVEGLDTEAFF.

The rearrangement links TRBV20-1 to TRBJ2-7; tentative D call: TRBD1 (7 bases). The germline CDR1 and CDR2 sequences are DFQATT and SNEGSKA (reference sequence). This CDR3 contains 13 residues. The V end lost 5 bases, the J end lost 3 bases, and 14 bases lay between the germline ends. CDR3 sequence reads: CSAGGGTDYEQYF. CDR3 sequence (DNA): TGCAGTGCTGGAGGCGGGACAGACTACGAGCAGTACTTC.

This clone was seen more than once but under ten times. The gene calls are TRBV6-1 and TRBJ2-7; TRBD1 aligns across 9 bases. The CDR3 runs to 15 residues. Germline-derived CDR1 and CDR2 are MNHNS and SASEGT. V shed 1 base and J 3 bases; nucleotides not matched to a gene: 4. CDR3 DNA: TGTGCCAGCAGTGAAGACGGGACAGGGAACTACGAGCAGTACTTC. The encoded protein is CASSEDGTGNYEQYF.

This clone was seen a handful of times. The V call is TRBV7-2, the J call TRBJ1-1; 9 nucleotides match TRBD1. Germline V gene lookup returns CDR1 SGHTA and CDR2 FQGNSA. CDR3 length: 15 amino acids. J gave up 5 bases and V 2 bases, and 6 bases lay outside the gene matches. CDR3 coding DNA: TGTGCCAGCAGCTTACTACAGGGGGCGAAGACTGAAGCTTTCTTT. Translated, it gives CASSLLQGAKTEAFF.

The CDR3 nucleotides read TGCAGTGCTACCGGACAGGACAATCAGCCCCAGCATTTT. Amino acid sequence: CSATGQDNQPQHF. This chain links TRBV20-1 with TRBJ1-5, with 7 bases matching TRBD1. Trimming took 4 bases from V and 3 from J; bases not matched to a gene: 3. The CDR3 loop spans 13 amino acids. Looked up from germline, CDR1 is DFQATT and CDR2 is SNEGSKA (reference sequence).

The chain uses TRBV27 and TRBJ2-5; D is perhaps TRBD2 (5 bases). The CDR3 contains 15 residues. The germline CDR1 and CDR2 sequences are MNHEY and SMNVEV (reference sequence). Deletions cut 5 bases from V and 5 bases from J, with 18 bases between. CDR3 protein: CASSPPGLCRETQYF. As DNA, the CDR3 is TGTGCCAGCAGTCCCCCCGGACTGTGTAGGGAGACCCAGTACTTC.

This clone was counted a few times. The genes are TRBV19 and TRBJ1-1; D is uncertain. Germline CDR1 reads LNHDA; CDR2 reads SQIVND (reference sequence). The CDR3 is 12 amino acids. V was clipped by 7 bases and J by 0 bases, with 6 bases between them. The chain's CDR3 is CASNHMNTEAFF. The CDR3 DNA is TGTGCCAGTAACCACATGAACACTGAAGCTTTCTTT.